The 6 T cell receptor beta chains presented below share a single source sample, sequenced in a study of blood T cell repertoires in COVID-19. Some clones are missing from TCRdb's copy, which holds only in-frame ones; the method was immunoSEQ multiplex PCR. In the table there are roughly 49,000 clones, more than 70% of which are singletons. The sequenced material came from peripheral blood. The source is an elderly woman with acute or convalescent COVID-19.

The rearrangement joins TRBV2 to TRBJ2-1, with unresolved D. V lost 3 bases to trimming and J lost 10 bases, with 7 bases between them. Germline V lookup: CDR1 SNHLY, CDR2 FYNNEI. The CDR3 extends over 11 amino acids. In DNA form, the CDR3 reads TGTGCCAGCAGTGAGTGGAGCGAGCAGTTCTTC. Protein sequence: CASSEWSEQFF.

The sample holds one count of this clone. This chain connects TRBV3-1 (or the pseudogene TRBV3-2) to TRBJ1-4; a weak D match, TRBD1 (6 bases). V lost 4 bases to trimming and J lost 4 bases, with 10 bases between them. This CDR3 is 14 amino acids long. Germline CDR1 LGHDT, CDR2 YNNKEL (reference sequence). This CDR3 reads CASSPWTDNEKLFF. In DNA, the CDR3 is TGTGCCAGCAGCCCCTGGACAGATAATGAAAAACTGTTTTTT.

The CDR3 DNA is TGTGCCAGCAGCCAAGACATCGGGACATTTTGGACTGAAGCTTTCTTT. It specifies CASSQDIGTFWTEAFF. The chain recombines TRBV14 with TRBJ1-1; maybe TRBD1 (6 bases). The V gene's germline CDR1 is SGHDN and CDR2 FVKESK. This CDR3 contains 16 residues. Trimming took 0 bases from V and 5 from J, leaving 16 bases between them.

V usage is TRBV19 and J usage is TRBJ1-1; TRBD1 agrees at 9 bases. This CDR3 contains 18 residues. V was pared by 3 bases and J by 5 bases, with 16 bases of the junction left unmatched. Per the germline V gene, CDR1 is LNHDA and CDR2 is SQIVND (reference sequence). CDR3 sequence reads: CASSIFQKTGGRRTEAFF. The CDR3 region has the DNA TGTGCCAGTAGTATTTTTCAAAAGACAGGGGGTAGAAGGACTGAAGCTTTCTTT.

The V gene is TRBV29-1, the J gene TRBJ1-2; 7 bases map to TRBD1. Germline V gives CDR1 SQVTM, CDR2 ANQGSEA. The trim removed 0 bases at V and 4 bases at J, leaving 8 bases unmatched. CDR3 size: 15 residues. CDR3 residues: CSVEDPPGTVYGYTF. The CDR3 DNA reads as TGCAGCGTTGAAGATCCTCCGGGGACAGTCTATGGCTACACCTTC.

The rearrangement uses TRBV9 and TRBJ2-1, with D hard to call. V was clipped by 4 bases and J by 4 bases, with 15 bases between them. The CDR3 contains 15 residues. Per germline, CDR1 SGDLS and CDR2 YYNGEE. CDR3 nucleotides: TGTGCCAGCAGCCCCCGACTCGCGGCTTACAATGAGCAGTTCTTC. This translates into CASSPRLAAYNEQFF.